The 16 T cell receptor beta chains reported below all come from one sample, sequenced in a study of control samples from healthy donors and cancer patients. Using immunoSEQ multiplex PCR, the repertoire was profiled, and TCRdb retains in-frame clones only, with some absent. In the table there are about 57,000 clones, about 91% of which are singletons. Sequenced input: PBMCs. These receptors were taken from a man aged 25 to 40 with colorectal cancer.

The rearrangement uses TRBV7-9 and TRBJ1-1; D not certain. The V and J ends lost 8 bases and 2 bases respectively, with 12 bases between them. This CDR3 is built from 13 residues. CDR1 SEHNR and CDR2 FQNEAQ come from the germline V gene (reference sequence). CDR3: CASQQLRNTEAFF. CDR3 DNA sequence: TGTGCCAGCCAACAGCTACGAAACACTGAAGCTTTCTTT.

The chain joins TRBV5-8 to TRBJ1-4, with D perhaps matching TRBD1 (5 bases). CDR3 length equals 17 residues. Trimming removed 4 bases from V and 0 bases from J, with 16 bases in between. Germline CDR1 and CDR2: SGHTS and YDEGEE. CDR3 sequence (DNA): TGTGCCAGCAGCACGGAGGGACCTTTTGCAACTAATGAAAAACTGTTTTTT. It codes for CASSTEGPFATNEKLFF.

J is TRBJ2-2 and V is TRBV18, with TRBD2 matching 7 bases. CDR3 size: 17 residues. The germline V gene encodes CDR1 KGHSH and CDR2 LQKENI. J was trimmed by 5 bases and V by 3 bases; bases with no gene match: 12. CDR3 sequence (DNA): TGTGCCAGCTCACCCGGGGGAGACGGGGGGTTAACCGGGGAGCTGTTTTTT. Residues: CASSPGGDGGLTGELFF.

This chain connects TRBV27 to TRBJ2-7; tentatively, D is TRBD1 (6 bases). V was pared by 2 bases and J by 5 bases, with 7 bases between. From germline, CDR1 is MNHEY and CDR2 SMNVEV (reference sequence). This CDR3 has 12 residues. In DNA, the CDR3 is TGTGCCAGCAGTTTAAGGGGGAACGAGCAGTACTTC. Amino acid sequence: CASSLRGNEQYF.

The V gene is TRBV28, the J gene TRBJ1-3, with D unclear. This CDR3 is 16 amino acids long. The germline gives CDR1 MDHEN, CDR2 SYDVKM. Trimming stripped 5 bases from V and 2 bases from J, with 16 bases between. CDR3 region: CASSPQTPLPGNTIYF. As DNA, the CDR3 is TGTGCCAGCAGTCCTCAGACACCTCTCCCTGGAAACACCATATATTTT.

This chain connects TRBV25-1 to TRBJ2-5; D may be TRBD1 (5 bases). Germline V gene lookup returns CDR1 MGHDK and CDR2 SYGVNS. The CDR3 spans 15 residues. V was pared by 0 bases and J by 3 bases, with 11 bases between. The CDR3 nucleotides read TGTGCCAGCAGTGAATATCGGACATTTAAAGAGACCCAGTACTTC. Translation gives CASSEYRTFKETQYF. Combining the CDR3 with reference TRBV25-1 and TRBJ2-5 gives the whole variable domain EADIYQTPRYLVIGTGKKITLECSQTMGHDKMYWYQQDPGMELHLIHYSYGVNSTEKGDLSSESTVSRIRTEHFPLTLESARPSHTSQYLCASSEYRTFKETQYFGPGTRLLVL.

V gene TRBV5-6 combines with J gene TRBJ2-1; D may be TRBD1 (6 bases). This CDR3 has 19 residues. The germline V and J ends were trimmed by 0 bases and 8 bases, with 27 bases remaining between them. CDR1 is SGHDT and CDR2 is YYEEEE in the germline V gene. The CDR3 DNA sequence: TGTGCCAGCAGCTTGGATGGGGTGGTACGAGGACAGAAAATCTATGAGCAGTTCTTC. Encoded protein: CASSLDGVVRGQKIYEQFF.

This chain joins TRBV12-3 or TRBV12-4 and TRBJ1-2, with D perhaps matching TRBD1 (6 bases). This CDR3 has 13 residues. V lost 5 bases and J 6 bases, leaving 13 bases between the germline ends. CDR3 nucleotide sequence: TGTGCCAGCAGTCTACAACAGGGTAATGGCTACACCTTC. This encodes CASSLQQGNGYTF.

The rearrangement links TRBV2 to TRBJ1-2; the match to TRBD1 covers 9 bases. Germline loops: CDR1 SNHLY, CDR2 FYNNEI. The J segment lost 6 bases and the V segment lost 7 bases, leaving 9 bases of the junction unmatched. The CDR3 contains 14 residues. CDR3 amino acids: CASNPDRGYDGYTF. DNA for the CDR3: TGTGCCAGCAACCCGGACAGGGGATATGATGGCTACACCTTC. The entire variable domain, with the rest obtained from reference TRBV2 and TRBJ1-2, is as follows: EPEVTQTPSHQVTQMGQEVILRCVPISNHLYFYWYRQILGQKVEFLVSFYNNEISEKSEIFDDQFSVERPDGSNFTLKIRSTKLEDSAMYFCASNPDRGYDGYTFGSGTRLTVV.

The chain links TRBV20-1 to TRBJ1-1, with 7 nucleotides matching TRBD1. The CDR3 runs to 11 residues. Looked up from germline, CDR1 is DFQATT and CDR2 is SNEGSKA (reference sequence). V gave up 2 bases and J gave up 8 bases; unmatched junction bases: 2. CDR3 protein: CSARMGQEAFF. The CDR3 DNA sequence: TGCAGTGCTAGAATGGGACAGGAAGCTTTCTTT.

The V call is TRBV6-5, the J call TRBJ2-5; maybe TRBD1 (6 bases). Trimming pared 4 bases from V and 0 bases from J, leaving 12 bases between. The CDR3 is 15 residues long. Germline CDR1 is MNHEY and CDR2 is SVGAGI. The CDR3, as DNA: TGTGCCAGCAGTTCGCACAGGGATTACCAAGAGACCCAGTACTTC. This codes for CASSSHRDYQETQYF.

In nucleotides, the CDR3 is TGTGCCTGGAGTGTTTTTGGCGGACCCACAGATACGCAGTATTTT. Protein sequence: CAWSVFGGPTDTQYF. The chain recombines TRBV30 with TRBJ2-3; D is unclear. Germline V lookup: CDR1 GTSNPN, CDR2 SVGIG (reference sequence). Trimming stripped 0 bases from V and 2 bases from J, with 12 bases between. The CDR3 is 15 amino acids.

The chain links TRBV2 to TRBJ2-1; 8 nucleotides line up with TRBD1. J lost 4 bases, V lost 7 bases, and 9 bases had no gene match. From germline, CDR1 is SNHLY and CDR2 FYNNEI. The CDR3 runs 15 residues. The CDR3 DNA reads TGTGCCAGCACCGAGGACAGGGAGCGATACAATGAGCAGTTCTTC. This translates into CASTEDRERYNEQFF.

This clone was recorded only once. The V gene is TRBV6-2 or TRBV6-3, the J gene TRBJ1-3, with no clear D. V was trimmed by 4 bases and J by 4 bases, leaving 14 bases between them. The CDR3 is made up of 15 amino acids. The V gene's germline CDR1 is MNHEY and CDR2 SVGEGT. The CDR3 DNA sequence: TGTGCCAGCAGTTCCCCGGTAGCGGGAGGAAACACCATATATTTT. As protein: CASSSPVAGGNTIYF.

The chain combines TRBV3-1 (or the pseudogene TRBV3-2) with TRBJ2-1; D may be TRBD1 or TRBD2 (5 bases each). Germline CDR1 and CDR2: LGHDT and YNNKEL (reference sequence). V was pared by 4 bases and J by 0 bases, with 13 bases between. This CDR3 is 16 amino acids long. This chain's CDR3 is CASSPTTGPSYNEQFF. In DNA form, the CDR3 reads TGTGCCAGCAGCCCCACCACGGGGCCCTCCTACAATGAGCAGTTCTTC.

The chain has TRBV12-3 or TRBV12-4 and TRBJ2-3; 7 bases match TRBD1. This CDR3 contains 13 residues. The junction had 3 bases not matched to a gene; V was cut back by 7 bases and J by 2 bases. CDR3 nucleotide sequence: TGTGCCAGCATTGGGACAGACACAGATACGCAGTATTTT. Its protein product is CASIGTDTDTQYF.